What follows are 20 T cell receptor beta chains derived from one specimen sequenced in a study of T cells in women clearing cervical HPV infection. Data came from immunoSEQ multiplex PCR; TCRdb stores just in-frame clones and leaves some out. In total, the table holds approximately 44,000 clones. Sequenced material: blood buffy coat. These receptors were taken from a woman aged 18 to 75 with a cervical HPV16 infection that either progressed to CIN3+ or cleared (not recorded which).

As concerns this clone: Read coverage stops 3 residues before the CDR3 terminus; the germline J gene supplies the remainder. The rearrangement links TRBV7-9 to TRBJ2-3; TRBD1 matches 10 bases. CDR1 SEHNR and CDR2 FQNEAQ come from the germline V gene (reference sequence). V shed 5 bases and J 6 bases; nucleotides not matched to a gene: 8. The CDR3 is made up of 15 amino acids. Incomplete CDR3 DNA: TGTGCCAGCAGCGCCCCCGGGACAGGGGAGGATACG. Protein sequence: CASSAPGTGEDT. The full-length CDR3 reads as CASSAPGTGEDTQYF.

Of note for this clone: The CDR3 extends 3 residues past the end of the read, so its final part is completed from the germline J gene. V usage is TRBV2 and J usage is TRBJ2-1; D call uncertain. CDR3 length equals 13 residues. The germline V gene has CDR1 SNHLY and CDR2 FYNNEI. With 4 bases removed from V and 4 bases from J, the gap between germline ends came to 8 bases. Incomplete CDR3 DNA: TGTGCCAGCAGTGTACTCGAGTACAATGAG. This translates into CASSVLEYNE. The entire CDR3 protein reads CASSVLEYNEQFF.

Remarks on this clone: The missing CDR3 end, 3 residues past where the read stops, is filled in from the germline J gene. The rearrangement joins TRBV6-1 to TRBJ2-3; 8 bases fit TRBD2. The ends lost 1 base at V and 4 bases at J; junction bases unmatched: 4. This CDR3 region has 15 residues. The germline CDR1 and CDR2 sequences are MNHNS and SASEGT. CDR3 bases read: TGTGCCAGCAGTGAAGGCAGCGGGGGTGCAGATACG. The encoded protein is CASSEGSGGADT. The full CDR3 sequence reads CASSEGSGGADTQYF.

On this clone itself: The CDR3 extends 3 residues past the end of the read, so its final part is completed from the germline J gene. The J gene is TRBJ1-1, the V gene TRBV19; tentative D call: TRBD1 (5 bases). The CDR3 contains 11 residues. Germline CDR1 and CDR2: LNHDA and SQIVND (reference sequence). CDR3 DNA (partial): TGTGCCAGTATCGCGGGGGGACAA. It codes for CASIAGGQ. The entire CDR3 reads CASIAGGQAFF.

In the case of this clone: The read falls 3 residues short of the CDR3 end, and the missing part is taken from the germline J gene. The genes are TRBV7-6 and TRBJ2-5, with D uncertain. Per the germline V gene, CDR1 is SGHVS and CDR2 is FNYEAQ. V shed 2 bases and J shed 1 base, with 5 bases lying between them. The CDR3 is 13 residues long. The CDR3 sequence: CASSLTPQETQYF. CDR3 DNA (partial): TGTGCCAGCAGCTTAACACCCCAAGAGACC.

A word on this clone: The DNA ends 3 residues before the CDR3 does, and the rest of the CDR3 is filled in from the germline J gene. The chain combines TRBV6-1 with TRBJ1-2; 7 positions match TRBD1. The CDR3 runs to 15 residues. Germline CDR1 is MNHNS and CDR2 is SASEGT. The CDR3 protein is CASSDYSTGKTGYTF. CDR3 DNA (partial): TGTGCCAGCAGTGACTATTCGACAGGGAAAACGGGC.

Remarks on this clone: The read ends 3 residues before the CDR3 terminus; that terminus is restored from the germline J gene. This chain joins TRBV4-1 and TRBJ2-7; 7 bases map to TRBD2. Per the germline V gene, CDR1 is MGHRA and CDR2 is YSYEKL. V dropped 5 bases and J dropped 4; count of bases not matched to a gene: 5. This CDR3 is built from 13 residues. The sequenced part of the CDR3 DNA is TGCGCCAGCAGCTCCACTAGCGTTTACGAG. This translates into CASSSTSVYE. The entire CDR3 protein reads CASSSTSVYEQYF.

About this clone: The read stops 3 residues short of the end of the CDR3; the missing end is completed from the germline J gene. This chain connects TRBV7-2 to TRBJ2-2, with 12 bases aligning to TRBD2. Germline values: CDR1 SGHTA, CDR2 FQGNSA. J was trimmed by 5 bases and V by 4 bases; bases with no gene match: 2. The CDR3 has 15 amino acids. The covered CDR3 bases are TGTGCCAGCAGCTCGGGACTAGCGGGTACCGGGGAG. Protein product: CASSSGLAGTGE. The entire CDR3 protein is CASSSGLAGTGELFF.

With respect to this clone: The read terminates 3 residues ahead of where the CDR3 ends, so the germline J gene completes it. V is TRBV6-2 or TRBV6-3 and J is TRBJ2-1; possibly TRBD1 for D (6 bases). The ends were cut back, 7 bases at V and 0 bases at J, with 13 bases in the middle. This CDR3 has 15 residues. CDR1 and CDR2 (germline): MNHEY, SVGEGT. CDR3 bases read: TGTGCCAGCACCAACAGGGCCGCCTCCTACAATGAG. This encodes CASTNRAASYNE. The full CDR3 protein reads CASTNRAASYNEQFF.

Concerning this clone: From the germline J gene comes the end of the CDR3, since the read stops 3 residues before it. This sequence joins TRBV18 and TRBJ1-5; 8 nucleotides align to TRBD1. The trim removed 1 base at V and 5 bases at J, leaving 4 bases unmatched. CDR1 and CDR2 from the germline V gene are KGHSH and LQKENI. The CDR3 runs to 15 residues. CDR3 bases read: TGTGCCAGCTCACCACAGACAGGGGTTGATCAGCCC. It yields the protein CASSPQTGVDQP. The entire CDR3 sequence reads CASSPQTGVDQPQHF.

Comment on this clone: The read finishes 3 residues shy of the CDR3 end, and the germline J gene is used to complete it. This rearrangement joins TRBV5-1 to TRBJ2-5; TRBD1 matches 7 bases. The CDR3 sequence is 14 residues long. V lost 0 bases to trimming and J lost 2 bases; unmatched junction nucleotides: 1. Per the germline V gene, CDR1 is SGHRS and CDR2 is YFSETQ. The CDR3 spells CASSLGGQQETQYF. The DNA read from the CDR3 is TGCGCCAGCAGCTTGGGGGGACAGCAAGAGACC.

Considering frequency, this clone is medium-sized. CDR3 DNA (partial): TGCAGCGTTGAAGATGACCTGACAGGGTACGAG. Its protein is CSVEDDLTGYE. The complete CDR3 sequence is CSVEDDLTGYEQYF. The V call is TRBV29-1, the J call TRBJ2-7, with 7 bases aligning to TRBD1. The CDR3 end is not reached by the read, which stops 3 residues before it; the germline J gene fills it in. CDR1 SQVTM and CDR2 ANQGSEA come from the germline V gene. The CDR3 runs to 14 residues. The trim removed 0 bases at V and 4 bases at J, leaving 6 bases unmatched.

The part of the CDR3 DNA that was read is TGCAGTGCCGAGGGACAGAATGAGGGAGATGAG. Translated, it gives CSAEGQNEGDE. The CDR3 reads in full as CSAEGQNEGDEQFF. This chain uses TRBV20-1 with TRBJ2-1, with TRBD1 identical over 7 bases. Coverage ceases 3 residues before the CDR3 finishes, and the germline J gene fills in the end. The CDR3 extends over 14 amino acids. Germline CDR1 reads DFQATT; CDR2 reads SNEGSKA (reference sequence). Trimming took 6 bases from V and 8 from J; bases not matched to a gene: 13.

Details on this clone: Coverage ceases 3 residues before the CDR3 finishes, and the germline J gene fills in the end. The chain couples TRBV20-1 to TRBJ1-6; D might be TRBD1 (6 bases). Germline V CDR1 and CDR2: DFQATT, SNEGSKA (reference sequence). Trimming removed 0 bases at V and 6 bases at J, with 21 bases between. The CDR3 is made up of 18 amino acids. Partial CDR3 DNA: TGCAGTGCTAGAGATGGGGGGGGGCTACTCCAATTTAATTCACCC. This encodes CSARDGGGLLQFNSP. The full CDR3 protein is CSARDGGGLLQFNSPLHF.

As for this clone: The CDR3 end falls 3 residues outside the read, so it is completed with the germline J gene. The rearrangement joins TRBV7-8 to TRBJ2-1, with TRBD2 matching over 8 bases. This CDR3 region has 17 residues. Germline CDR1 and CDR2: SGHVS and FQNEAQ. J gave up 9 bases and V 4 bases, and 17 bases lay outside the gene matches. The covered CDR3 bases are TGTGCCAGCAGCTCCATCACCGGGACTAGTGGTAGGGGTGAG. It translates to CASSSITGTSGRGE. The CDR3 reads in full as CASSSITGTSGRGEQFF.

As regards this clone: The read stops 3 residues short of the end of the CDR3; the missing end is completed from the germline J gene. V is TRBV12-3 or TRBV12-4 and J is TRBJ2-2, with D perhaps matching TRBD1 (6 bases). Trimming stripped 5 bases from V and 7 bases from J, with 17 bases between. This CDR3 spans 15 amino acids. CDR3 in amino acids: CASSTSGTKNGELFF. The CDR3 DNA, read in part, is TGTGCCAGCAGTACCTCCGGGACAAAAAACGGGGAG.

CDR3: CASSRQGASEKLFF. CDR3 DNA (partial): TGTGCCAGCAGCCGACAGGGGGCGAGTGAAAAA. J is TRBJ1-4 and V is TRBV13; TRBD1 matches 10 bases. The read gets to within 3 residues of the CDR3 end, and the germline J gene fills in the rest. Germline CDR1 and CDR2: PRHDT and FYEKMQ (reference sequence). The J segment lost 7 bases and the V segment lost 5 bases, leaving 4 bases of the junction unmatched. There are 14 residues in the CDR3.

Points on this clone: The CDR3 goes on 3 residues after the read ends, and that part is filled in from the germline J gene. This chain connects TRBV7-6 to TRBJ2-1, with 13 bases identical to TRBD2. After removal of 0 bases from V and 7 bases from J, the junction contained 9 bases not matched to a gene. Germline CDR1 and CDR2: SGHVS and FNYEAQ. The CDR3 spans 18 residues. This chain's CDR3 is CASSLARTSGSISNEQFF. CDR3 DNA, as far as it was read: TGTGCCAGCAGCTTAGCCCGGACTAGCGGGAGTATATCAAATGAG.

A word on this clone: Read data end 3 residues before the CDR3 end; the end is taken from the germline J gene. The rearrangement links TRBV28 to TRBJ1-5; D remains unclear. Per the germline V gene, CDR1 is MDHEN and CDR2 is SYDVKM. With 7 bases removed from V and 9 bases from J, the gap between germline ends came to 10 bases. The CDR3 loop spans 11 amino acids. CDR3 sequence reads: CASTFGWPQHF. Partial CDR3 DNA: TGTGCCAGCACGTTCGGTTGGCCC.

As for this clone: The CDR3 goes on 3 residues after the read ends, and that part is filled in from the germline J gene. The V call is TRBV19, the J call TRBJ1-1; TRBD1 agrees at 8 bases. V lost 6 bases, J lost 5 bases, and 11 bases stayed unmatched. CDR3 length equals 15 residues. Per the germline V gene, CDR1 is LNHDA and CDR2 is SQIVND (reference sequence). The CDR3 spells CASRTYKQGGTEAFF. The sequenced part of the CDR3 DNA is TGTGCCAGTAGAACCTATAAACAGGGGGGGACTGAA.